These 23 T cell receptor beta chains share one sample of origin, sequenced in a study of blood T cell repertoires in COVID-19. Assay used: immunoSEQ multiplex PCR; TCRdb lists only in-frame clones, some missing. Found here are fewer than 80,000 clones, 75% to 95% of them singletons; the top ten hold about 7%. Sequenced input: peripheral blood. The receptors shown here come from a human donor in a cohort sampled during active COVID-19.

V and J are TRBV5-1 and TRBJ1-1, with 8 bases identical to TRBD1. Trimming removed 4 bases from V and 5 bases from J; junction bases left unmatched: 7. The length of the CDR3 is 14 residues. Germline V CDR1 and CDR2: SGHRS, YFSETQ. This chain's CDR3 is CASSTGTGGTEAFF. The CDR3 DNA reads TGCGCCAGCAGCACCGGGACAGGCGGGACTGAAGCTTTCTTT.

CDR3 sequence reads: CASSSTPTNEKLFF. The CDR3 DNA sequence: TGTGCCAGCAGCTCGACACCAACTAATGAAAAACTGTTTTTT. J is TRBJ1-4 and V is TRBV7-2; no definite D call. Trimming stripped 4 bases from V and 0 bases from J, with 6 bases between. The CDR3 extends over 14 amino acids. The V gene's germline CDR1 is SGHTA and CDR2 FQGNSA.

For this clone: At one end, the junction sequence differs from germline, possibly due to a read error. This chain connects TRBV4-1 to TRBJ2-3, with D perhaps TRBD2 (6 bases). CDR3 length equals 13 residues. Germline CDR1 reads MGHRA; CDR2 reads YSYEKL. CDR3 nucleotides: TGCGCCAGCAGCCAAGAGGGCGGGACCTCTTTTATTTTT. Amino acids: CASSQEGGTSFIF.

The chain uses TRBV5-1 and TRBJ1-2; 8 positions match TRBD1. Germline loops: CDR1 SGHRS, CDR2 YFSETQ. The CDR3 is made up of 15 amino acids. V dropped 4 bases and J dropped 4; count of bases not matched to a gene: 9. CDR3 sequence: CASSLGTGLFYGYTF. The CDR3 DNA follows: TGCGCCAGCAGCCTAGGGACAGGCCTCTTCTATGGCTACACCTTC.

This chain links TRBV20-1 with TRBJ2-3, with D unresolved. Trimming removed 5 bases at V and 1 base at J, with 4 bases between. The CDR3 runs to 11 residues. The germline V gene has CDR1 DFQATT and CDR2 SNEGSKA (reference sequence). DNA for the CDR3: TGCAGTGCTCCTCGCACAGATACGCAGTATTTT. Its protein product is CSAPRTDTQYF.

This clone appeared once. The V call is TRBV27, the J call TRBJ1-5; D perhaps matches TRBD1 (5 bases). Germline V gene sequence: CDR1 MNHEY, CDR2 SMNVEV (reference sequence). V lost 6 bases to trimming and J lost 5 bases, with 17 bases between them. CDR3 length: 15 amino acids. The CDR3 spells CASSTGFPRDQPQHF. Written as DNA, the CDR3 is TGTGCCAGCAGCACAGGCTTCCCCCGGGATCAGCCCCAGCATTTT.

The chain employs TRBV5-1 and TRBJ1-1, with TRBD1 identical over 8 bases. CDR1 and CDR2 from the germline V gene are SGHRS and YFSETQ. The V and J ends lost 4 bases and 0 bases, in that order; junction bases with no gene match: 5. The CDR3 has 15 residues. The CDR3 DNA sequence: TGCGCCAGCAGCCGATTGGGACAGGTGAACACTGAAGCTTTCTTT. Its protein is CASSRLGQVNTEAFF.

The chain has TRBV11-2 and TRBJ2-5; 7 bases match TRBD1. The germline CDR1 and CDR2 sequences are SGHAT and FQNNGV. The J segment lost 7 bases and the V segment lost 0 bases, leaving 17 bases of the junction unmatched. CDR3 length: 18 amino acids. CDR3 loop: CASSLDPIGQARVGTQYF. DNA for the CDR3: TGTGCCAGCAGCTTAGATCCGATAGGACAGGCCCGGGTTGGGACCCAGTACTTC. The variable domain in full, completed from reference TRBV11-2 and TRBJ2-5, reads EAGVAQSPRYKIIEKRQSVAFWCNPISGHATLYWYQQILGQGPKLLIQFQNNGVVDDSQLPKDRFSAERLKGVDSTLKIQPAKLEDSAVYLCASSLDPIGQARVGTQYFGPGTRLLVL.

CDR3 amino acids: CASSQEDGRGAPYEQYF. The DNA of the CDR3 is TGTGCCAGCAGCCAAGAAGATGGGCGGGGGGCCCCCTACGAGCAGTACTTC. The chain is built from TRBV3-1 (or the pseudogene TRBV3-2) and TRBJ2-7, with 8 bases aligning to TRBD2. The length of the CDR3 is 17 residues. Germline CDR1 LGHDT, CDR2 YNNKEL (reference sequence). Trimming took 0 bases from V and 2 from J; bases not matched to a gene: 9.

This rearrangement joins TRBV29-1 to TRBJ1-4; unclear D gene. This CDR3 has 11 residues. With 7 bases removed from V and 6 bases from J, the gap between germline ends came to 9 bases. Looked up from germline, CDR1 is SQVTM and CDR2 is ANQGSEA. CDR3 sequence: CSAYSDEKLFF. The CDR3 coding sequence is TGCAGCGCCTACAGTGATGAAAAACTGTTTTTT.

The V gene is TRBV27, the J gene TRBJ2-2; D is perhaps TRBD1 (5 bases). V lost 7 bases and J lost 7, with 7 bases in between. The germline CDR1 and CDR2 sequences are MNHEY and SMNVEV (reference sequence). The CDR3 sequence is 11 residues long. The CDR3 sequence is CASTQGGELFF. The CDR3 DNA follows: TGTGCCAGCACCCAGGGCGGGGAGCTGTTTTTT.

The chain combines TRBV5-1 with TRBJ2-3; 7 nucleotides line up with TRBD1. The V segment lost 5 bases and the J segment 3 bases; nucleotides outside the gene matches: 12. This CDR3 is 16 amino acids long. CDR1 SGHRS and CDR2 YFSETQ come from the germline V gene. The CDR3 sequence: CASRARDSEGTDTQYF. For the CDR3, the DNA is TGCGCCAGCAGGGCCCGGGACAGCGAGGGGACAGATACGCAGTATTTT.

This sequence joins TRBV7-6 and TRBJ1-6, with D possibly matching TRBD1 (5 bases). In germline, CDR1 is SGHVS, CDR2 FNYEAQ. Between the trimmed V and J ends, which lost 2 bases and 10 bases, there was a span of 15 bases. The CDR3 runs 15 residues. The CDR3 DNA sequence: TGTGCCAGCAGCTTATCCGGGGCCGCGGGGTCACCCCTCCACTTT. The encoded protein is CASSLSGAAGSPLHF.

This chain's CDR3 is CASSLGGDYQETQYF. The CDR3 DNA is TGCGCCAGCAGCTTGGGAGGGGACTACCAAGAGACCCAGTACTTC. The rearrangement links TRBV5-1 to TRBJ2-5; D possibly corresponds to TRBD2 (6 bases). Trimming stripped 0 bases from V and 0 bases from J, with 9 bases between. CDR1 is SGHRS, CDR2 YFSETQ, per germline. This CDR3 region has 15 residues. The full variable domain, rest sourced from reference TRBV5-1 and TRBJ2-5, is KAGVTQTPRYLIKTRGQQVTLSCSPISGHRSVSWYQQTPGQGLQFLFEYFSETQRNKGNFPGRFSGRQFSNSRSEMNVSTLELGDSALYLCASSLGGDYQETQYFGPGTRLLVL.

The J gene is TRBJ2-7, the V gene TRBV7-8; D is uncertain. The V end lost 1 base, the J end lost 7 bases, and 8 bases lay between the germline ends. This CDR3 is 12 amino acids long. Per germline, CDR1 SGHVS and CDR2 FQNEAQ. This chain's CDR3 is CASSLGVREQYF. CDR3 sequence (DNA): TGTGCCAGCAGCTTAGGAGTACGGGAGCAGTACTTC.

The genes are TRBV29-1 and TRBJ2-1; 9 nucleotides agree with TRBD2. Trimming removed 2 bases from V and 7 bases from J; junction bases left unmatched: 6. CDR1 and CDR2 from the germline V gene are SQVTM and ANQGSEA. The CDR3 covers 14 residues. The CDR3 sequence is CSVEQRGVGNEQFF. The CDR3 DNA is TGCAGCGTTGAACAGCGGGGGGTGGGAAATGAGCAGTTCTTC.

This clone was found once. The rearrangement links TRBV5-6 to TRBJ2-2; 14 nucleotides line up with TRBD2. This CDR3 comprises 19 residues. Trimming took 3 bases from V and 4 from J; bases not matched to a gene: 11. Germline V lookup: CDR1 SGHDT, CDR2 YYEEEE. The CDR3 bases are TGTGCCAGCAGCTCGTCGCGACTAGCGGGGGGGCTCATCACCGGGGAGCTGTTTTTT. It translates to CASSSSRLAGGLITGELFF. Filled out from reference TRBV5-6 and TRBJ2-2, the complete variable domain reads DAGVTQSPTHLIKTRGQQVTLRCSPKSGHDTVSWYQQALGQGPQFIFQYYEEEERQRGNFPDRFSGHQFPNYSSELNVNALLLGDSALYLCASSSSRLAGGLITGELFFGEGSRLTVL.

This chain joins TRBV7-6 and TRBJ2-5; 9 bases are shared with TRBD2. Per the germline V gene, CDR1 is SGHVS and CDR2 is FNYEAQ. This CDR3 spans 15 amino acids. Germline trimming cut 0 bases from V and 5 bases from J; bases unmatched to any gene: 4. CDR3 in amino acids: CASSLAPSGVETQYF. The CDR3 DNA reads as TGTGCCAGCAGCTTAGCGCCTAGCGGGGTGGAGACCCAGTACTTC.

This clone was recorded once. This chain links TRBV3-1 (or the pseudogene TRBV3-2) with TRBJ1-1; no clear D gene. V dropped 2 bases and J dropped 2 bases, with 9 bases sitting between them. Germline values: CDR1 LGHDT, CDR2 YNNKEL (reference sequence). The length of the CDR3 is 14 residues. In nucleotides, the CDR3 is TGTGCCAGCAGCCAACTGACTCCAAACACTGAAGCTTTCTTT. Translated, it gives CASSQLTPNTEAFF.

This chain connects TRBV9 to TRBJ1-1; D possibly corresponds to TRBD1 (6 bases). The CDR3 totals 15 residues. The V and J ends lost 1 base and 1 base respectively, with 11 bases between them. The germline V gene has CDR1 SGDLS and CDR2 YYNGEE. The CDR3: CASSVFGRGNTEAFF. The CDR3 DNA reads TGTGCCAGCAGCGTATTCGGCAGGGGGAACACTGAAGCTTTCTTT.

The chain links TRBV19 to TRBJ2-1; maybe TRBD1 (5 bases). The CDR3 has 15 amino acids. Trimming took off 1 base at V and 2 bases at J, with 9 bases between the two ends. Germline-derived CDR1 and CDR2 are LNHDA and SQIVND (reference sequence). The CDR3 protein is CASSIGRAAYNEQFF. As DNA, the CDR3 is TGTGCCAGTAGTATAGGCAGGGCCGCCTACAATGAGCAGTTCTTC.

This rearrangement joins TRBV5-1 to TRBJ2-7, with a possible D match to TRBD1 (7 bases). The CDR3 runs 14 residues. V was trimmed by 4 bases and J by 5 bases, leaving 16 bases between them. Germline V CDR1 and CDR2: SGHRS, YFSETQ. Here the CDR3 reads CASSPYRGGHEQYF. Here the CDR3 DNA reads TGCGCCAGCAGCCCCTACAGGGGAGGCCACGAGCAGTACTTC. The full variable domain, completed using reference TRBV5-1 and TRBJ2-7, is KAGVTQTPRYLIKTRGQQVTLSCSPISGHRSVSWYQQTPGQGLQFLFEYFSETQRNKGNFPGRFSGRQFSNSRSEMNVSTLELGDSALYLCASSPYRGGHEQYFGPGTRLTVT.

The rearrangement uses TRBV6-4 and TRBJ1-6; D unclear. V lost 2 bases to trimming and J lost 8 bases, with 22 bases between them. The CDR3 length is 18 residues. The V gene's germline CDR1 is MRHNA and CDR2 SNTAGT. The CDR3 DNA is TGTGCCAGCAGTGACCCCAAAGGGAGTCCACTTGGGTATTCACCCCTCCACTTT. Protein sequence: CASSDPKGSPLGYSPLHF.